The entry below describes one T cell receptor (beta chain). This clone was counted a few times. This clone's antigen is unknown. No much larger clone is present one base from it, and per-base qualities are unavailable. TCRbeta CDR3 regions were amplified from genomic DNA using the immunoSEQ Assay, a bias-controlled multiplex PCR. For the original study's pipeline: Within the assay, amplification of reference gene primers was used to estimate how many nucleated cells each sample contained. Sequence reads were collapsed and filtered to measure the absolute abundance of every unique TCRbeta CDR3 rearrangement. For each sample, productive Simpson clonality was calculated as the square root of Simpson's diversity index across productive rearrangements. The clones in this table, taken by TCRdb from immuneACCESS, are in-frame only. Not every clone is retained; where verified, under half of the shortfall comes from an unresolved V gene, and the cause of the rest is unknown. That table gives V, J and clone size, and the DNA gave D and trimming. This sample lists about 140,000 clones; 70% to 85% were detected once. The ten largest clonotypes hold 1.5% to 2% of the sample.

CDR3 length: 14 amino acids, cysteine to phenylalanine. Only CDR3 DNA remains: 42 bases, in frame from the first base. CDR1 and CDR2, looked up from the germline V gene, are SGHTA and FQGNSA. V was cut back by 5 bases and J by 4 bases, leaving a gap of 12 bases between them. In the prospective study, participants were about 18 to 90 years old, resided in approximately 22 geographic areas of the United States, and were enrolled through a virtual design. In the prospective study, participants were assigned to cohorts based on the clinical history participants reported in a screening survey and a study questionnaire. A participant counted as exposed if, within 2 weeks of entering the study, that participant had been in contact with someone who had a PCR-confirmed or clinician-diagnosed COVID-19 case. Mobile phlebotomists in the prospective study collected whole blood, serum and a nasopharyngeal or oropharyngeal swab from every participant. Prospective study participants could optionally give additional blood draws and questionnaires over an approximately two-month period. Blood samples from the prospective study were shipped frozen or at room temperature prior to DNA extraction.

This record belongs to a study of blood T cell repertoires in COVID-19 (dated by TCRdb to the early 2020s). At the level of the whole study: Collaborator samples came from the United States, Italy and Spain and covered acute and convalescent phases of COVID-19. Samples came from the ongoing ImmuneRACE study (first 160 participants) plus 1,254 subjects from 6 global collaborators. Nearly every sample came with metadata listing a de-identified subject ID, COVID-19 status, age in years and sex. Deeply sampled blood TCRbeta repertoires from subjects exposed to, actively infected with, or recovered from COVID-19 were included in the dataset. The prospective study material was composed of cDNA or gDNA derived from T cells, B-cell-depleted T cells, or PBMCs. The repertoires were released in a freely available public database intended as a resource for research on the immune response to SARS-CoV-2. HLA class I and class II types, where available, came from metadata supplied by the sample provider rather than from assay-based typing.

Results the study describes overall, beyond this receptor: The quantity of clinical and demographic metadata differed by source and by participant and was supplied without curation.

The chain employs TRBV7-2 and TRBJ1-3, with TRBD1 tentatively as D gene (5 bases match). This clonotype was obtained from a woman under 30 who had been exposed to COVID-19. Sequencing was done on a sample of PBMCs or T cells enriched from blood (not recorded which). The DNA reads as follows: TGTGCCAGCAGCCTTAGAAGGGGAGGAAACACCATATATTTT. Translated, this is CASSLRRGGNTIYF. With all but the CDR3 taken from the reference TRBV7-2 and TRBJ1-3 genes, the full variable domain is: GAGVSQSPSNKVTEKGKDVELRCDPISGHTALYWYRQSLGQGLEFLIYFQGNSAPDKSGLPSDRFSAERTGGSVSTLTIQRTQQEDSAVYLCASSLRRGGNTIYFGEGSWLTVV.